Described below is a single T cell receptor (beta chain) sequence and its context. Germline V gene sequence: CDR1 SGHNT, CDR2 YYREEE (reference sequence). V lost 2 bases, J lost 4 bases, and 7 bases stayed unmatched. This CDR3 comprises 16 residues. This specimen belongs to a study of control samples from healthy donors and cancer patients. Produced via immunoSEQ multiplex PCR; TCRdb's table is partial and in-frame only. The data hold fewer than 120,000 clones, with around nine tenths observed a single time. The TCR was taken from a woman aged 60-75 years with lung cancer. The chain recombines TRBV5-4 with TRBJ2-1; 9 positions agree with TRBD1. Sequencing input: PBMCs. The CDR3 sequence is CASSFGTGLVYNEQFF. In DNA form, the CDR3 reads TGTGCCAGCAGCTTTGGGACAGGGCTGGTATACAATGAGCAGTTCTTC.